The 17 T cell receptor beta chains presented below share a single source sample, sequenced in a study of T cell responses to AZD1222 COVID-19 vaccine. Only in-frame clones appear in the TCRdb table, and some are missing; sequencing was by immunoSEQ multiplex PCR. Counted here are tens of thousands of clones, about 91% occurring once; the ten biggest clones make up approximately 11%. Sequences were derived from peripheral blood, sampled 28 days after the second dose of the MenACWY control vaccine. These receptors all stem from an adult who received the MenACWY meningococcal vaccine as a control.

The chain couples TRBV7-9 to TRBJ1-4, with TRBD1 as a possible D gene (6 bases). The V and J ends lost 3 bases and 5 bases respectively, with 13 bases between them. The CDR3 is 15 residues long. Per the germline V gene, CDR1 is SEHNR and CDR2 is FQNEAQ (reference sequence). The CDR3 here is CASSLVDRKNEKLFF. CDR3 DNA: TGTGCCAGCAGCTTGGTCGACAGGAAGAATGAAAAACTGTTTTTT.

The chain uses TRBV28 and TRBJ2-1; the D gene is possibly TRBD1 (6 bases). Per the germline V gene, CDR1 is MDHEN and CDR2 is SYDVKM. This CDR3 region has 17 residues. With 7 bases removed from V and 4 bases from J, the gap between germline ends came to 23 bases. Here the CDR3 DNA reads TGTGCCAGCACCTACCGGACGGGTACCAGGGGTTACAATGAGCAGTTCTTC. Translation: CASTYRTGTRGYNEQFF.

The V gene is TRBV2, the J gene TRBJ1-5; D call uncertain. The CDR3 length is 15 residues. In germline, CDR1 is SNHLY, CDR2 FYNNEI. Trimming took 6 bases from V and 6 from J, leaving 18 bases between them. The DNA of the CDR3 is TGTGCCAGCAGGTCCCGGTCGAACGAGGGTCAGCCCCAGCATTTT. Translation gives CASRSRSNEGQPQHF.

The chain combines TRBV6-5 with TRBJ2-3; D is ambiguous. Germline CDR1 MNHEY, CDR2 SVGAGI. CDR3 length equals 11 residues. The V and J ends lost 6 bases and 2 bases respectively, with 3 bases between them. The CDR3 reads CASRNTDTQYF. The CDR3 region has the DNA TGTGCCAGCAGAAACACAGATACGCAGTATTTT.

This chain links TRBV9 with TRBJ2-4, with D tentatively TRBD1 (6 bases). This CDR3 comprises 16 residues. V lost 5 bases to trimming and J lost 1 base, with 16 bases between them. CDR1 is SGDLS, CDR2 YYNGEE, per germline. The CDR3 spells CASSGTQGIAKNIQYF. In DNA form, the CDR3 reads TGTGCCAGCAGTGGCACCCAGGGGATCGCCAAAAACATTCAGTACTTC.

The chain employs TRBV5-6 and TRBJ2-7, with TRBD1 matching 7 bases. V shed 3 bases, J shed 2 bases, and the junction held 5 bases outside the gene matches. The CDR3 length is 14 residues. In germline, CDR1 is SGHDT, CDR2 YYEEEE. The CDR3 spells CASSSLQGPYEQYF. The CDR3 DNA reads as TGTGCCAGCAGCTCATTACAGGGGCCCTACGAGCAGTACTTC.

This clone was detected only once. V usage is TRBV9 and J usage is TRBJ2-7; D could derive from TRBD1 or TRBD2 (5 bases each). There are 15 residues in the CDR3. Germline CDR1 and CDR2: SGDLS and YYNGEE. The V gene lost 4 bases and the J gene lost 6 bases, with 20 bases spanning the gap. DNA for the CDR3: TGTGCCAGCAGCCCCCGGGACCGCCCAATTCGCGAGCAGTACTTC. Translation gives CASSPRDRPIREQYF.

This clone was seen just once. The chain joins TRBV19 to TRBJ1-2, with TRBD1 matching over 9 bases. Germline loops: CDR1 LNHDA, CDR2 SQIVND (reference sequence). The CDR3 has 15 amino acids. The V and J ends lost 4 bases and 5 bases, in that order; junction bases with no gene match: 8. As DNA, the CDR3 is TGTGCCAGTAGTACCGGACAGGGGATTTCATATGGCTACACCTTC. This gives the protein CASSTGQGISYGYTF.

This chain connects TRBV4-1 to TRBJ1-1; D is uncertain. The germline V gene has CDR1 MGHRA and CDR2 YSYEKL. V shed 1 base and J shed 4 bases, with 10 bases lying between them. There are 14 residues in the CDR3. CDR3 nucleotides: TGCGCCAGCAGCCAAGGCCCCTCAGGCACTGAAGCTTTCTTT. Amino acid sequence: CASSQGPSGTEAFF.

The chain joins TRBV6-6 to TRBJ1-3, with 8 bases matching TRBD1. V dropped 2 bases and J dropped 4; count of bases not matched to a gene: 7. This CDR3 has 16 residues. Germline CDR1 is MNHNY and CDR2 is SVGAGI (reference sequence). The CDR3: CASSYTGQGGGNTIYF. DNA for the CDR3: TGTGCCAGCAGTTACACAGGACAGGGCGGCGGAAACACCATATATTTT.

CDR3 protein: CASSQGVPNSNQPQHF. The CDR3 nucleotides are TGTGCCAGCAGCCAAGGGGTTCCGAATAGCAATCAGCCCCAGCATTTT. V is TRBV5-5 and J is TRBJ1-5; D possibly corresponds to TRBD1 (5 bases). The germline CDR1 and CDR2 sequences are SGHKS and YYEKEE (reference sequence). The V end was cut by 4 bases, the J end by 0 bases, with 14 bases between. The CDR3 runs 16 residues.

The J gene is TRBJ2-2, the V gene TRBV19, with D unclear. V was trimmed by 2 bases and J by 6 bases, leaving 16 bases between them. Germline loops: CDR1 LNHDA, CDR2 SQIVND (reference sequence). This CDR3 comprises 16 residues. The CDR3 loop is CASSIPRILQPGELFF. Here the CDR3 DNA reads TGTGCCAGTAGTATACCCAGGATATTACAACCCGGGGAGCTGTTTTTT.

This chain uses TRBV27 with TRBJ1-3; D remains unclear. Trimming cost V 6 bases and J 8 bases, with 8 bases left between them. There are 11 residues in the CDR3. The germline V gene encodes CDR1 MNHEY and CDR2 SMNVEV (reference sequence). This CDR3 is CASRERDTIYF. In DNA, the CDR3 is TGTGCCAGCAGAGAAAGAGACACCATATATTTT.

In DNA, the CDR3 is TGTGCCAGCAGTTCCCCAGGGGGTCGTAATTCACCCCTCCACTTT. This translates into CASSSPGGRNSPLHF. The V call is TRBV28, the J call TRBJ1-6, with 7 positions matching TRBD1. CDR1 is MDHEN, CDR2 SYDVKM, per germline. The CDR3 is 15 residues long. The J segment lost 6 bases and the V segment lost 4 bases, leaving 6 bases of the junction unmatched.

The CDR3: CASSYVGWTDTQYF. The DNA of the CDR3 is TGCGCCAGCAGCTACGTCGGGTGGACGGATACGCAGTATTTT. The chain is built from TRBV5-1 and TRBJ2-3; no reliable D call. The CDR3 covers 14 residues. The germline V gene encodes CDR1 SGHRS and CDR2 YFSETQ. V shed 3 bases and J shed 6 bases, with 14 bases lying between them.

The V and J genes are TRBV3-1 (or the pseudogene TRBV3-2) and TRBJ1-1; 7 bases agree with TRBD1. In germline, CDR1 is LGHDT, CDR2 YNNKEL (reference sequence). Losses at the gene ends were 5 bases for V and 0 bases for J; bases not matched to a gene: 6. The CDR3 length is 15 residues. The chain's CDR3 is CASSEGGSMNTEAFF. The CDR3 DNA reads as TGTGCCAGCAGCGAAGGGGGCAGCATGAACACTGAAGCTTTCTTT.

The genes are TRBV6-5 and TRBJ2-7; D is unresolved. Trimming shortened V by 6 bases and J by 4 bases, and 7 bases separated the two germline ends. This CDR3 spans 11 amino acids. CDR1 and CDR2 (germline): MNHEY, SVGAGI. This CDR3 reads CASRRSYEQYF. In DNA, the CDR3 is TGTGCCAGCAGACGGTCTTACGAGCAGTACTTC.